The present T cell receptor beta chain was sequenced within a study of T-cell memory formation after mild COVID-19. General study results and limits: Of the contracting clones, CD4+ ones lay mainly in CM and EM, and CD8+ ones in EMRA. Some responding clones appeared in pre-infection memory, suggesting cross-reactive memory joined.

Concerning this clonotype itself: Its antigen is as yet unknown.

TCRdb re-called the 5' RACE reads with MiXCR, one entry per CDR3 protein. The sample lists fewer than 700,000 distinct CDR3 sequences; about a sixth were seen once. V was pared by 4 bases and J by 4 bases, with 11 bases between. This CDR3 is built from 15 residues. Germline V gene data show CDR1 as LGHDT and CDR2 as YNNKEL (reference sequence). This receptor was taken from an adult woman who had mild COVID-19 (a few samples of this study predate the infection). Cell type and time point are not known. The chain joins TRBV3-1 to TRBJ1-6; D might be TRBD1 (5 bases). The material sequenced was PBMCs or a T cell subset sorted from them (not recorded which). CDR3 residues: CASSPGTVYNSPLHF. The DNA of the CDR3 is TGTGCCAGCAGCCCCGGGACGGTTTATAATTCACCCCTCCACTTT.